The clone carrying this TCR beta chain has a count of ten or more. Its antigen is currently unknown. This specimen belongs to a study of CD8 T cells in ankylosing spondylitis. Germline CDR1 reads SEHNR; CDR2 reads FQNEAQ (reference sequence). CDR3 length: 15 amino acids. The V and J ends lost 5 bases and 0 bases respectively, with 11 bases between them. General study findings and limits: Some of these motif variants have turned up before, in reports on reactive arthritis synovial fluid and blood. Significant enrichment of disease-linked clones was reported in matched ankylosing spondylitis synovial fluid. Characteristic of ankylosing spondylitis blood, it appeared, was a TCR beta motif comprising roughly 8 highly homologous variants.

Quantitative molecular-barcoded 5'-RACE generated the TCR beta libraries. Each CDR3 protein gets one entry after TCRdb re-called the 5' RACE reads with MiXCR. The sample yields fewer than 250,000 distinct CDR3 sequences, about 10% seen once. Input material: blood, either unsorted or a sorted T cell fraction (not recorded which). The V and J genes are TRBV7-9 and TRBJ2-1; D unresolved. The TCR comes from a male donor with ankylosing spondylitis or in good health (not recorded which). The CDR3 bases are TGTGCCAGCAGCCCACGGCAAAGCTCCTACAATGAGCAGTTCTTC. It translates to CASSPRQSSYNEQFF.